This TCR beta chain was captured by sequencing in a study of beta chain features in type 1 diabetes. Sequenced material consisted of expressed TCRB transcripts (all of the isolated RNA was reverse transcribed). Produced via immunoSEQ multiplex PCR; TCRdb's table is partial and in-frame only. In the table there are around 300,000 clones, 11% to 15% of which are singletons. The CDR3 length is 12 residues. Germline CDR1 reads SQVTM; CDR2 reads ANQGSEA. V was shortened by 4 bases and J by 7 bases, with 13 bases between the two germline ends. Blood was drawn once from each donor into heparinised tubes. The draws averaged approximately 110 mL. A sort by CD45RO/CCR7/CD25/CD127/CD95/CD27 yielded CD4+ naive, central memory, regulatory and stem cell-like memory cells.

Sequenced sample: central memory CD4+ T cells from blood. The chain uses TRBV29-1 and TRBJ1-1; D unresolved. This TCR derives from a young man in good health. The CDR3 DNA reads as TGCAGCGTTGCCCAACTTTCCGGTGAAGCTTTCTTT. Translated: CSVAQLSGEAFF.